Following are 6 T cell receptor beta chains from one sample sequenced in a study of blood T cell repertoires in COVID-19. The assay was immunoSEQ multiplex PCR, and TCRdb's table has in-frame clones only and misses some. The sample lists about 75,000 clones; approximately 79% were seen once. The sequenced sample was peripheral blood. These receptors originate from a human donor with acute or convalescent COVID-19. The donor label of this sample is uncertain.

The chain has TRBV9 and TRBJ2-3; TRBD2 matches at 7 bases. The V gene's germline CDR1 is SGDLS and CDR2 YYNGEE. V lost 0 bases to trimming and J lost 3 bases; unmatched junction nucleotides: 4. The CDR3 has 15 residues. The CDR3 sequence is CASSVAGGRTDTQYF. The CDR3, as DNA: TGTGCCAGCAGCGTAGCGGGAGGTCGGACAGATACGCAGTATTTT.

CDR3 sequence: CASSHLNQPQHF. The CDR3 region has the DNA TGTGCCAGCAGCCACCTAAATCAGCCCCAGCATTTT. The chain is built from TRBV3-1 (or the pseudogene TRBV3-2) and TRBJ1-5, with D unclear. The CDR3 has 12 residues. Germline CDR1 LGHDT, CDR2 YNNKEL (reference sequence). Trimming stripped 3 bases from V and 4 bases from J, with 4 bases between.

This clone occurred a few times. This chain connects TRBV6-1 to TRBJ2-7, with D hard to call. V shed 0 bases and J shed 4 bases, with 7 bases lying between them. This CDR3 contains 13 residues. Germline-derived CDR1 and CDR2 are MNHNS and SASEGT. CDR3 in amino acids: CASSEALRYEQYF. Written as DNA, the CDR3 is TGTGCCAGCAGTGAAGCGCTGCGATACGAGCAGTACTTC.

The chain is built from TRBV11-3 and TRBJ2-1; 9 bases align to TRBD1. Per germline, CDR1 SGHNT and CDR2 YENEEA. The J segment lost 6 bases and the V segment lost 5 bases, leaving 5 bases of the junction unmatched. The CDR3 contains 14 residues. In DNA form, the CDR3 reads TGTGCCAGCAGCCTAACGACAGGGGGCAATGAGCAGTTCTTC. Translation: CASSLTTGGNEQFF.

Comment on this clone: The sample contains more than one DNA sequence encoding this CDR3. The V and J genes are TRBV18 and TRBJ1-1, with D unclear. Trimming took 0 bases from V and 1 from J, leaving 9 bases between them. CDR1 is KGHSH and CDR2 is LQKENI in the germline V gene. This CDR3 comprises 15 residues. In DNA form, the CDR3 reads TGTGCCAGCTCACCACCTTTTAGCCAGAACACTGAAGCTTTCTTT. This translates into CASSPPFSQNTEAFF.

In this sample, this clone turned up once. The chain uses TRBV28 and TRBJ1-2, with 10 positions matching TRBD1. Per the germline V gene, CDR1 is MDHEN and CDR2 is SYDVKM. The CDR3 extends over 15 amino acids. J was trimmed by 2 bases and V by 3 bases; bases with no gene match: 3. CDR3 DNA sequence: TGTGCCAGCAGTTTCCCGGGACAGGGGAACTATGGCTACACCTTC. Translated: CASSFPGQGNYGYTF.